This TCR beta chain comes out of a study of blood T cells in healthy people across ages (dated by TCRdb to the mid-2010s). Study-level background: Template switching captured roughly one uniquely barcoded TCR beta cDNA molecule per two T cells in model experiments. The study analyzed two additional independent replicas of 1 million unique cDNA reads from the same blood draw for two donors, one aged 18 to 29 and one aged 80 or older. To track age-related changes in TCR beta repertoire diversity, the study relied on deep sequencing normalized with unique cDNA molecular identifiers. Donors of different ages were randomly distributed across sequencing lanes to avoid experimental bias. The donors were split into four age groups: young (average roughly 15 years), middle-aged (more than 35), aged (62) and long-lived (roughly 88). Results the study describes overall, beyond this receptor: Compared with the aged group, the long-lived group had more naive CD4+ T cells, fewer expanded clones and increased TCR diversity, suggesting age selection. A strong correlation was found between observed TCR beta diversity and the percentage of naive T cells measured by flow cytometry. The CMV infection status of donors was not known, potentially confounding age-related changes in expanded clonotypes. Observed TCR beta diversity per million T cells fell roughly linearly with age, and a significant reduction was already apparent by age roughly 41. Bulk unsorted PBMC profiling prevented conclusive comparison of naive and antigen-experienced compartments. Estimates of total diversity from one million sequenced T cells were regarded as lower bounds and underestimates.

Looking up the germline V gene yields CDR1 LGHNA and CDR2 YSLEER. Including the terminal cysteine and phenylalanine, the CDR3 comprises 14 residues. Of all the DNA, just the CDR3 is kept, 42 bases in frame from base 1. Relative to germline, V is 1 base shorter and J is 9 bases shorter, with 13 bases between their ends. The sample holds a few counts of this clonotype. The antigen it binds to is not known. Per-nucleotide qualities are absent, and no much larger clonotype sits a single base away. Systemically healthy Caucasian individuals from Russia, some 38 in total and aged about 6 to 95 years, were included as donors. Each donor gave ten milliliters of peripheral blood, collected into EDTA-treated Vacutainer tubes. Ficoll-Paque density-gradient centrifugation was used to isolate PBMCs, with at least 7 million per sample. Trizol reagent was used to extract total RNA from the PBMCs, yielding at least 6 micrograms per sample. For every donor, an aliquot of PBMCs went through flow cytometry to measure the percentages of naive CD45RAhigh/CD27high T cells.

Library preparation was by 5' RACE. The listed sequencing device is Illumina HiSeq 2500. A second about 6 to 11 cycle PCR used a sample-barcoded 5' primer and a J-beta primer mix. A template-switch 5' adaptor carrying 12 random nucleotides introduced a unique molecular identifier onto each TCR beta cDNA molecule. Each sample yielded at least 2.5 million CDR3-containing paired-end reads. All of the RNA was converted into first-strand cDNA using the Mint cDNA synthesis kit, with a TRBC-specific oligonucleotide serving as the primer. All cDNA was treated with uracil-DNA glycosylase and then went through a first 18-cycle PCR with the universal primers M1SS and BC2_uni_R. As for the authors' bioinformatics: For normalization, 1 million high-quality reads, each with a distinct molecular identifier, were randomly selected from each sample. Instead of being binned into consensus sequences, reads that shared molecular identifiers were thrown out. CDR3 identification, clonotype clustering and error correction used MiTCR with a Q25 quality threshold and the strictest error-elimination algorithm. A nonparametric unseen species model using Euler transformation provided a lower-bound estimate of total TCR beta diversity. TCRdb trimmed public reads at Q25 via fastp, called clones via MiXCR and kept in-frame beta chains. Rows merge per CDR3 protein into single entries with the most common DNA and genes. Here the V and J calls rest on TCRdb's processing, not on the authors' analysis. This sample gives some 1.5 million distinct CDR3 sequences in total; 40% to 45% of them show up just once. Clones ranked in the top ten supply about 4.1% of the sample.

The sequenced sample consisted of blood. The origin of this receptor is a woman aged 18-35 years in good health. This receptor chain uses TRBV4-3 and TRBJ2-1; TRBD2 could be the D gene, as 6 bases match. The CDR3 region: CASSQAGTLGEQFF. The DNA sequence reads TGCGCCAGCAGCCAAGCGGGGACTCTGGGTGAGCAGTTCTTC.